One and the same sample provided the 11 T cell receptor beta chains below, sequenced in a study of T cell responses to AZD1222 COVID-19 vaccine. The repertoire was sequenced with immunoSEQ multiplex PCR; TCRdb's copy has only in-frame clones and lacks some. This repertoire shows about 84,000 clones, roughly 87% found once; its top ten account for approximately 1.5%. Sequenced here: peripheral blood, sampled on day 0 of AZD1222 vaccination. The receptors stem from an adult in good health.

The chain recombines TRBV6-6 with TRBJ2-3, with TRBD2 matching 8 bases. The CDR3 covers 16 residues. CDR1 MNHNY and CDR2 SVGAGI come from the germline V gene (reference sequence). J gave up 4 bases and V 2 bases, and 8 bases lay outside the gene matches. The DNA of the CDR3 is TGTGCCAGCAGTTACCTCCTAGCGGGCGGCGCAGATACGCAGTATTTT. Translating it yields CASSYLLAGGADTQYF.

This sequence joins TRBV7-9 and TRBJ1-6; the match to TRBD1 covers 10 bases. The CDR3 length is 14 residues. Germline loops: CDR1 SEHNR, CDR2 FQNEAQ (reference sequence). Losses at the gene ends were 3 bases for V and 10 bases for J; bases not matched to a gene: 3. CDR3 protein: CASSLGTGVSPLHF. CDR3 coding DNA: TGTGCCAGCAGCTTGGGGACAGGGGTCTCACCCCTCCACTTT.

This rearrangement joins TRBV21-1 to TRBJ2-5. TRBV21-1 is labeled a pseudogene. This CDR3 spans 11 amino acids. CDR3 bases: TGTGCCAGCAGCAAACAAGAGACCCAGTACTTC. It codes for CASSKQETQYF.

This chain uses TRBV19 with TRBJ1-5; tentative D call: TRBD1 (6 bases). V was trimmed by 8 bases and J by 3 bases, leaving 20 bases between them. Germline V gene lookup returns CDR1 LNHDA and CDR2 SQIVND (reference sequence). The CDR3 is made up of 16 amino acids. CDR3 DNA sequence: TGTGCCAGTCAATCGATACTACAGGGTGACAATCAGCCCCAGCATTTT. Encoded protein: CASQSILQGDNQPQHF.

V is TRBV7-2 and J is TRBJ1-1; D unclear. The CDR3 sequence is 14 residues long. Trimming pared 2 bases from V and 4 bases from J, leaving 11 bases between. Germline V gene data show CDR1 as SGHTA and CDR2 as FQGNSA. CDR3 sequence reads: CASSLNPGSTEAFF. For the CDR3, the DNA is TGTGCCAGCAGCTTAAATCCGGGGAGCACTGAAGCTTTCTTT.

This sequence joins TRBV27 and TRBJ1-4; D ambiguous. Trimming took off 6 bases at V and 0 bases at J, with 8 bases between the two ends. The CDR3 consists of 14 residues. Looked up from germline, CDR1 is MNHEY and CDR2 is SMNVEV (reference sequence). The CDR3 protein is CASSLRTTNEKLFF. Here the CDR3 DNA reads TGTGCCAGCAGCCTCAGAACAACTAATGAAAAACTGTTTTTT.

The chain couples TRBV19 to TRBJ1-3; 8 nucleotides match TRBD1. There are 15 residues in the CDR3. The V segment lost 6 bases and the J segment 4 bases; nucleotides outside the gene matches: 8. In germline, CDR1 is LNHDA, CDR2 SQIVND (reference sequence). The CDR3 bases are TGTGCCAGTAGCCCCGACAGGGGTTCAGGAAACACCATATATTTT. Translated, it gives CASSPDRGSGNTIYF.

The CDR3 spells CASSEQGVEQFF. As DNA, the CDR3 is TGTGCCAGCAGCGAACAGGGTGTTGAGCAGTTCTTC. The J gene is TRBJ2-1, the V gene TRBV7-2; TRBD1 might be the D (6 bases). The CDR3 runs 12 residues. Trimming took 5 bases from V and 9 from J, leaving 11 bases between them. Germline CDR1 reads SGHTA; CDR2 reads FQGNSA.

The chain uses TRBV18 and TRBJ2-3; no clear D. V gave up 5 bases and J gave up 0 bases, with 9 bases separating them. This CDR3 contains 14 residues. Looked up from germline, CDR1 is KGHSH and CDR2 is LQKENI. CDR3 bases: TGTGCCAGCTCAGGTCAGAGGAGCACAGATACGCAGTATTTT. Protein: CASSGQRSTDTQYF. Full variable domain (remainder filled in from reference TRBV18 and TRBJ2-3): NAGVMQNPRHLVRRRGQEARLRCSPMKGHSHVYWYRQLPEEGLKFMVYLQKENIIDESGMPKERFSAEFPKEGPSILRIQQVVRGDSAAYFCASSGQRSTDTQYFGPGTRLTVL.

The chain joins TRBV29-1 to TRBJ2-3; 9 bases are a match to TRBD1. The trim removed 4 bases at V and 3 bases at J, leaving 2 bases unmatched. Germline CDR1 is SQVTM and CDR2 is ANQGSEA. The CDR3 loop spans 13 amino acids. CDR3 in amino acids: CSVGQGETDTQYF. The CDR3 nucleotides read TGCAGCGTTGGACAGGGGGAGACAGATACGCAGTATTTT.

This sequence joins TRBV5-1 and TRBJ1-4; TRBD1 agrees at 10 bases. Germline CDR1 reads SGHRS; CDR2 reads YFSETQ. V was clipped by 4 bases and J by 5 bases; unmatched bases: 20. This CDR3 contains 20 residues. CDR3 nucleotide sequence: TGCGCCAGCAGCAGACAGGGGGCGCTTAAAGAATTGAGCCCGAATGAAAAACTGTTTTTT. Translating it yields CASSRQGALKELSPNEKLFF.